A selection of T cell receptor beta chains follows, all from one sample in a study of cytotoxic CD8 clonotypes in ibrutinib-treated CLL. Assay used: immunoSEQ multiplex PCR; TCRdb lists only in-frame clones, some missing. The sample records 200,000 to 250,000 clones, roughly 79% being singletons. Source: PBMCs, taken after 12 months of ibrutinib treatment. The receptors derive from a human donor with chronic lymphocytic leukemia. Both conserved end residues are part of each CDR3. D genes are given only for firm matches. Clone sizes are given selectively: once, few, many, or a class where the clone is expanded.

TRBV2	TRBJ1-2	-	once	TGTGCCAGCAGGGGGACACCGAGGGGACCCCACACCTTC	CASRGTPRGPHTF
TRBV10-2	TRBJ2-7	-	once	TGCGCCAGCACCGACTTCGCCCGCTACGAGCAGTACTTC	CASTDFARYEQYF
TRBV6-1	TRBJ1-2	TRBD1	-	TGTGCCAGCAGTGAACAGCAGGGGGCTAGCTATGGCTACACCTTC	CASSEQQGASYGYTF
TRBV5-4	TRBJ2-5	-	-	TGTGCCAGCAGCCTCGATCGGGACAAACAAGAGACCCAGTACTTC	CASSLDRDKQETQYF
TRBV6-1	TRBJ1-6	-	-	TGTGCCAGCATCAACGAGGGGTTTAATTCACCCCTCCACTTT	CASINEGFNSPLHF
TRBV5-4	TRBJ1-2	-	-	TGTGCCAGCAGTTTGCCGGGACTCCTGAAAGGAGACTATGGCTACACCTTC	CASSLPGLLKGDYGYTF
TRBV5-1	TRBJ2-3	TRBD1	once	TGCGCCAGCAGGGCGCTGACAGGGACAGATACGCAGTATTTT	CASRALTGTDTQYF
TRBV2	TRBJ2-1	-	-	TGTGCCAGCATCGCAGGGGAGTACAATGAGCAGTTCTTC	CASIAGEYNEQFF
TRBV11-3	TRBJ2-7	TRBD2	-	TGTGCCAGCAGCCCCTCTAGCGGGAGGGCCTACGAGCAGTACTTC	CASSPSSGRAYEQYF
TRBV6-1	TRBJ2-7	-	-	TGTGCCAGCAGTGAACAGGGTCTCGACTTAACCTACGAGCAGTACTTC	CASSEQGLDLTYEQYF
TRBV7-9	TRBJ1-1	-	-	TGTGCCAGCAGCGCAGCCTTGAACACTGAAGCTTTCTTT	CASSAALNTEAFF
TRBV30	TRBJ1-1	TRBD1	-	TGTGCCTGGAGGACAGGGAGGGACACTGAAGCTTTCTTT	CAWRTGRDTEAFF
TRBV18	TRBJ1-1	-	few	TGTGCCAGCTCACCGACGCTGAACACTGAAGCTTTCTTT	CASSPTLNTEAFF
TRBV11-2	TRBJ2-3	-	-	TGTGCCAGCAGCTTGGGAAGAGAGGGGGCGGGGAGCAGGACAGATACGCAGTATTTT	CASSLGREGAGSRTDTQYF
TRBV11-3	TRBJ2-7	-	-	TGTGCCAGCAGCTTAGGGGGAACGGCCGAGCAGTACTTC	CASSLGGTAEQYF
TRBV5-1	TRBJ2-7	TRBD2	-	TGCGCCAGCAGCCAGGGGACTAGCGGGTACTACGAGCAGTACTTC	CASSQGTSGYYEQYF
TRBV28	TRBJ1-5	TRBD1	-	TGTGCCAGCAGTTTATCCGGGACAGGGGTTTGGCCCCAGCATTTT	CASSLSGTGVWPQHF
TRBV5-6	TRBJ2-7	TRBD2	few	TGTGCCAGCAGCGGCCAGTCGGGACTATTCTCCTACGAGCAGTACTTC	CASSGQSGLFSYEQYF
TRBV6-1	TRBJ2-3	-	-	TGTGCCAGCAGTGAAAGTGTGACGGGGGCGAGCACAGATACGCAGTATTTT	CASSESVTGASTDTQYF
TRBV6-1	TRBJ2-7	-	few	TGTGCCAGCGGAGGGTTCTACGAGCAGTACTTC	CASGGFYEQYF
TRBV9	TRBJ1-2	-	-	TGTGCCAGCAGCCCATCAGGGAACTATGGCTACACCTTC	CASSPSGNYGYTF
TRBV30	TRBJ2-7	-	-	TGTGCCTGGAGTGCCTATGGGGAGCAGTACTTC	CAWSAYGEQYF
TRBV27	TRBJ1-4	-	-	TGTGCCAGCAGATTATCGGGACGCGGGGGTGGGTATGAAAAACTGTTTTTT	CASRLSGRGGGYEKLFF
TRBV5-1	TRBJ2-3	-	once	TGCGCCACCTCAGCTAGCGACCACACAGATACGCAGTATTTT	CATSASDHTDTQYF
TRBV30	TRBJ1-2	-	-	TGTGCCTGGAGTGTACAAACTAACTATGGCTACACCTTC	CAWSVQTNYGYTF
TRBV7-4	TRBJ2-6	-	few	TGTGCCAGCAGCACTAGCCGCAGCTCACAAAGTCGGGCCAACGTCCTGACTTTC	CASSTSRSSQSRANVLTF
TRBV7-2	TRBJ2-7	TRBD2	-	TGTGCCAGCAGCTTAACGTCGGGGGGCGAGCAGTACTTC	CASSLTSGGEQYF
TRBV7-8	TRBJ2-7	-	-	TGTGCCAGCAGCTGGACTTCCGGGACTTCGGGCGAGCAGTACTTC	CASSWTSGTSGEQYF
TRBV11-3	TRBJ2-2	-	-	TGTGCCAGCAGCCTATGGACACCGATGAACACCGGGGAGCTGTTTTTT	CASSLWTPMNTGELFF
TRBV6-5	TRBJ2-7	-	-	TGTGCCAGCAGTTACTCTTACAGGGAATACGAGCAGTACTTC	CASSYSYREYEQYF
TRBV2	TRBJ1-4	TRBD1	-	TGTGCCAGCAGTGGGGACAGGTGGCGGGGTGAAAAACTGTTTTTT	CASSGDRWRGEKLFF
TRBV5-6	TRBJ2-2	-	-	TGTGCCAGCAGCTTGCAGGGGAGCGGGGAGCTGTTTTTT	CASSLQGSGELFF
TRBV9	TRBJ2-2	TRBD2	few	TGTGCCAGCAGCCGACTAGCGGGGATGCTGAACACCGGGGAGCTGTTTTTT	CASSRLAGMLNTGELFF
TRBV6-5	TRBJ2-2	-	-	TGTGCCAGCAGTTACGTGCGGGGAAACACCGGGGAGCTGTTTTTT	CASSYVRGNTGELFF
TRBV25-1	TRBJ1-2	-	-	TGTGCCAGCAGATCACAGGGAGCTAACTATGGCTACACCTTC	CASRSQGANYGYTF
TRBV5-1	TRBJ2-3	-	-	TGCGCCAGCAGCTTATTCGGACTGATCACAGATACGCAGTATTTT	CASSLFGLITDTQYF
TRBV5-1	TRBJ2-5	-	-	TGCGCCAGCAGCTTGAACGGGGCGGCAGAGACCCAGTACTTC	CASSLNGAAETQYF
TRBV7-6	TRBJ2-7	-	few	TGTGCCAGCAGCCCTGGTGAGGGCCGGGACGAGCAGTACTTC	CASSPGEGRDEQYF